The entry below describes one T cell receptor (beta chain). V was trimmed by 3 bases and J by 5 bases, leaving 8 bases between them. Germline V CDR1 and CDR2: SEHNR, FQNEAQ (reference sequence). This CDR3 contains 13 residues. The data are from a study of cytotoxic CD8 clonotypes in ibrutinib-treated CLL. Profiling relied on immunoSEQ multiplex PCR, and the TCRdb table lists in-frame clones only, not all of them. Here the sample spans some 200,000 clones, roughly 65% being singletons. The gene calls are TRBV7-9 and TRBJ2-1; D is perhaps TRBD1 (5 bases). Sequenced material: PBMCs, taken after 12 months of ibrutinib treatment. The receptor was isolated from a human donor with chronic lymphocytic leukemia. CDR3 nucleotides: TGTGCCAGCAGCTTTGACAGTAACAATGAGCAGTTCTTC. Translated: CASSFDSNNEQFF.